This is a list of T cell receptor beta chains from one sample in a study of blood T cell repertoires in COVID-19. The method was immunoSEQ multiplex PCR; TCRdb's version includes in-frame clones alone and lacks a portion of them. The profile shows under 250,000 clones, 83% of them singletons. The sequenced sample was peripheral blood. The receptors here all came from a man aged 45-60 years with active or convalescent COVID-19. CDR3s include the opening cysteine and the closing phenylalanine or tryptophan. D genes are given only for firm matches. The size of a clone is reported for some rows only, either as once, few or many, or as a class for expanded clones.

D gene: TRBD2; V gene: TRBV3-1/TRBV3-2; clone size: .; J gene: TRBJ2-3; CDR3 protein: CASSQSQLLAADTQYF; CDR3 DNA: TGTGCCAGCAGCCAAAGCCAGCTCCTAGCGGCAGATACGCAGTATTTT
D gene: TRBD1; V gene: TRBV15; clone size: .; J gene: TRBJ2-7; CDR3 protein: CATRNGQGSIYEQYF; CDR3 DNA: TGTGCCACCAGAAATGGACAGGGGTCTATCTACGAGCAGTACTTC
D gene: .; V gene: TRBV6-2/TRBV6-3; clone size: .; J gene: TRBJ2-3; CDR3 protein: CASSTDTYTQYF; CDR3 DNA: TGTGCCAGCAGTACCGACACTTATACGCAGTATTTT
D gene: .; V gene: TRBV14; clone size: few; J gene: TRBJ1-6; CDR3 protein: CASSQTLQGNSPLHF; CDR3 DNA: TGTGCCAGCAGCCAAACTCTCCAGGGGAATTCACCCCTCCACTTT
D gene: .; V gene: TRBV12-3/TRBV12-4; clone size: .; J gene: TRBJ1-2; CDR3 protein: CASSFSGNGYTF; CDR3 DNA: TGTGCCAGCAGTTTTTCGGGGAACGGCTACACCTTC
D gene: .; V gene: TRBV18; clone size: .; J gene: TRBJ2-7; CDR3 protein: CASSPVFGQTTYEQYF; CDR3 DNA: TGTGCCAGCTCACCAGTCTTCGGACAAACGACCTACGAGCAGTACTTC
D gene: TRBD1; V gene: TRBV9; clone size: .; J gene: TRBJ2-7; CDR3 protein: CASSPSGTGVDEQYF; CDR3 DNA: TGTGCCAGCAGCCCATCCGGGACAGGGGTAGACGAGCAGTACTTC
D gene: TRBD2; V gene: TRBV4-3; clone size: .; J gene: TRBJ2-3; CDR3 protein: CASSQVSSGGGSTQYF; CDR3 DNA: TGCGCCAGCAGCCAAGTGTCTAGCGGGGGGGGAAGTACGCAGTATTTT
D gene: .; V gene: TRBV6-5; clone size: .; J gene: TRBJ1-2; CDR3 protein: CASSHEGEGGYTF; CDR3 DNA: TGTGCCAGCAGCCACGAGGGGGAGGGTGGCTACACCTTC
D gene: TRBD2; V gene: TRBV6-5; clone size: .; J gene: TRBJ2-1; CDR3 protein: CASSPLLAGDNEQFF; CDR3 DNA: TGTGCCAGCAGCCCCCTGCTAGCGGGGGACAATGAGCAGTTCTTC
D gene: .; V gene: TRBV19; clone size: .; J gene: TRBJ2-4; CDR3 protein: CASSVRGNIQYF; CDR3 DNA: TGTGCCAGTAGTGTCAGGGGTAACATTCAGTACTTC
D gene: TRBD1; V gene: TRBV19; clone size: .; J gene: TRBJ1-2; CDR3 protein: CASSIGQGAGYTF; CDR3 DNA: TGTGCCAGTAGTATCGGACAGGGTGCTGGCTACACCTTC
D gene: .; V gene: TRBV29-1; clone size: .; J gene: TRBJ2-7; CDR3 protein: CSAVLSYEQYF; CDR3 DNA: TGCAGCGCCGTGCTGAGTTACGAGCAGTACTTC
D gene: TRBD2; V gene: TRBV3-1/TRBV3-2; clone size: .; J gene: TRBJ2-7; CDR3 protein: CASSPPGLAGIEQYF; CDR3 DNA: TGTGCCAGCAGCCCCCCCGGACTAGCGGGAATCGAGCAGTACTTC
D gene: TRBD2; V gene: TRBV19; clone size: .; J gene: TRBJ2-7; CDR3 protein: CASLPSGTSSTYEQYF; CDR3 DNA: TGTGCCAGTTTACCGTCCGGGACTAGCTCTACCTACGAGCAGTACTTC
D gene: .; V gene: TRBV6-5; clone size: .; J gene: TRBJ2-5; CDR3 protein: CASSFTGQETQYF; CDR3 DNA: TGTGCCAGCAGTTTTACCGGCCAAGAGACCCAGTACTTC
D gene: TRBD1; V gene: TRBV7-8; clone size: .; J gene: TRBJ1-5; CDR3 protein: CASSLAGQASWRPQHF; CDR3 DNA: TGTGCCAGCAGCTTAGCGGGACAGGCGTCCTGGAGGCCCCAGCATTTT
D gene: .; V gene: TRBV6-2/TRBV6-3; clone size: .; J gene: TRBJ1-1; CDR3 protein: CASSYGGGLNTEAFF; CDR3 DNA: TGTGCCAGCAGTTACGGGGGAGGACTGAACACTGAAGCTTTCTTT
D gene: .; V gene: TRBV5-4; clone size: .; J gene: TRBJ1-2; CDR3 protein: CASSQAGGGGYTF; CDR3 DNA: TGTGCCAGCAGCCAGGCGGGGGGCGGAGGCTACACCTTC
D gene: .; V gene: TRBV9; clone size: .; J gene: TRBJ2-3; CDR3 protein: CASSVGVHLADTQYF; CDR3 DNA: TGTGCCAGCAGCGTAGGAGTCCACCTCGCAGATACGCAGTATTTT
D gene: TRBD1; V gene: TRBV25-1; clone size: .; J gene: TRBJ2-7; CDR3 protein: CASARDRGHEQYF; CDR3 DNA: TGTGCCAGCGCTCGGGACAGGGGCCACGAGCAGTACTTC
D gene: TRBD2; V gene: TRBV28; clone size: .; J gene: TRBJ2-1; CDR3 protein: CASSLRGGRNNEQFF; CDR3 DNA: TGTGCCAGCAGTTTAAGGGGCGGGAGGAACAATGAGCAGTTCTTC
D gene: .; V gene: TRBV6-2/TRBV6-3; clone size: once; J gene: TRBJ2-7; CDR3 protein: CASSSGTKTAYEQYF; CDR3 DNA: TGTGCCAGCAGTTCCGGGACAAAGACCGCCTACGAGCAGTACTTC
D gene: .; V gene: TRBV7-2; clone size: .; J gene: TRBJ1-2; CDR3 protein: CASSPTPVYGYTF; CDR3 DNA: TGTGCCAGCAGCCCCACACCAGTCTATGGCTACACCTTC
D gene: .; V gene: TRBV7-2; clone size: few; J gene: TRBJ1-4; CDR3 protein: CASSPSGGTLSEKLFF; CDR3 DNA: TGTGCCAGCAGCCCGAGTGGCGGCACCCTGAGTGAAAAACTGTTTTTT
D gene: .; V gene: TRBV6-5; clone size: few; J gene: TRBJ2-7; CDR3 protein: CASRPRGGGYEQYF; CDR3 DNA: TGTGCCAGCAGACCACGGGGAGGGGGCTACGAGCAGTACTTC
D gene: TRBD1; V gene: TRBV29-1; clone size: .; J gene: TRBJ1-2; CDR3 protein: CSVPRGQGMGGYTF; CDR3 DNA: TGCAGCGTCCCCCGGGGACAGGGGATGGGCGGCTACACCTTC